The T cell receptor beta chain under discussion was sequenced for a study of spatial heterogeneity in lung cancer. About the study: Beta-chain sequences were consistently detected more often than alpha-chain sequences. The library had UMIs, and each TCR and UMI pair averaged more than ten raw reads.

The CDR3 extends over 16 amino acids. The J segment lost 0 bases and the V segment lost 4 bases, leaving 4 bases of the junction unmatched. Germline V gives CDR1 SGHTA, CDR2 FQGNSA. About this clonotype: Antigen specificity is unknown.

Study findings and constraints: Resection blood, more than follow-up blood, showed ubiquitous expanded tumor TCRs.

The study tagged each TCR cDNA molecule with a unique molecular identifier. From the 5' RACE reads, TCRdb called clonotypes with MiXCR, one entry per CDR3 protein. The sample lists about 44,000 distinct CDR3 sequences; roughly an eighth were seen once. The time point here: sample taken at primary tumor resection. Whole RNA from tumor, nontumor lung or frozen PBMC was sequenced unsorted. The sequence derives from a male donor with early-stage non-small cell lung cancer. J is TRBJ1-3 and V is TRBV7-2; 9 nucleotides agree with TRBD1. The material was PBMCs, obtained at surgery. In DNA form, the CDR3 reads TGTGCCAGCAGCTCGGACAGGGGCCTCTCTGGAAACACCATATATTTT. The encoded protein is CASSSDRGLSGNTIYF.